The 24 T cell receptor beta chains below come from one sample, sequenced in a study of CD8+ T cells in alopecia areata. Sequencing used cDNA as its template, made by extracting RNA and reverse transcribing it. Some clones are missing from TCRdb's copy, which holds only in-frame ones; the method was immunoSEQ multiplex PCR. The table has 150,000 to 200,000 clones, around 57% seen once. The sample consisted of CD4+ T cells sorted from blood. These receptors all stem from a human donor in good health.

The chain uses TRBV25-1 and TRBJ2-3; no clear D. V lost 3 bases to trimming and J lost 4 bases, with 11 bases between them. Germline CDR1 is MGHDK and CDR2 is SYGVNS. The CDR3 consists of 14 residues. The CDR3 region has the DNA TGTGCCAGCAGTGATCAAGATCCGCCAGATACGCAGTATTTT. It is translated as CASSDQDPPDTQYF.

J is TRBJ2-5 and V is TRBV29-1, with 8 bases identical to TRBD1. Germline V gene sequence: CDR1 SQVTM, CDR2 ANQGSEA. V lost 6 bases, J lost 2 bases, and 14 bases stayed unmatched. The CDR3 length is 16 residues. The CDR3 coding sequence is TGCAGCGTACCGGGACAGGCCCGTGGGGAACAAGAGACCCAGTACTTC. Protein: CSVPGQARGEQETQYF.

The chain couples TRBV9 to TRBJ1-3; the match to TRBD1 covers 7 bases. Germline assignment: CDR1 SGDLS and CDR2 YYNGEE. CDR3 length: 16 residues. J gave up 1 base and V 4 bases, and 8 bases lay outside the gene matches. CDR3 region: CASSFRQGESGNTIYF. The CDR3 DNA is TGTGCCAGCAGCTTCAGACAGGGAGAATCTGGAAACACCATATATTTT. The full variable domain, its missing parts supplied by reference TRBV9 and TRBJ1-3, is DSGVTQTPKHLITATGQRVTLRCSPRSGDLSVYWYQQSLDQGLQFLIQYYNGEERAKGNILERFSAQQFPDLHSELNLSSLELGDSALYFCASSFRQGESGNTIYFGEGSWLTVV.

This clone has just one count. V gene TRBV5-6 combines with J gene TRBJ2-1; maybe TRBD1 (5 bases). This CDR3 comprises 14 residues. CDR1 SGHDT and CDR2 YYEEEE come from the germline V gene. Trimming pared 2 bases from V and 5 bases from J, leaving 11 bases between. The CDR3 spells CASSFKDRNNEQFF. In DNA form, the CDR3 reads TGTGCCAGCAGCTTTAAAGACAGAAACAATGAGCAGTTCTTC.

The V gene is TRBV28, the J gene TRBJ1-1; no clear D. CDR1 and CDR2 (germline): MDHEN, SYDVKM. Between the trimmed V and J ends, which lost 5 bases and 4 bases, there was a span of 11 bases. The CDR3 contains 13 residues. The CDR3 DNA sequence: TGTGCCAGCAGTCCAGGCAGTCCCACTGAAGCTTTCTTT. Its protein is CASSPGSPTEAFF.

V is TRBV9 and J is TRBJ2-3; either TRBD1 or TRBD2 may fit D (5 bases each). Germline values: CDR1 SGDLS, CDR2 YYNGEE. Trimming left V 0 bases short and J 5 bases short, with 10 bases between. The length of the CDR3 is 14 residues. Here the CDR3 DNA reads TGTGCCAGCAGCGTAGATGGGGACGAAGATACGCAGTATTTT. As protein: CASSVDGDEDTQYF.

This clone was seen more than once but under ten times. DNA for the CDR3: TGTGCCAGCGGCCCTTCGCCAACCCTATACAATGAGCAGTTCTTC. It specifies CASGPSPTLYNEQFF. The J gene is TRBJ2-1, the V gene TRBV2; D unclear. This CDR3 region has 15 residues. The germline V gene has CDR1 SNHLY and CDR2 FYNNEI. V shed 8 bases and J shed 4 bases, with 18 bases lying between them. Full variable domain (rest looked up from reference TRBV2 and TRBJ2-1): EPEVTQTPSHQVTQMGQEVILRCVPISNHLYFYWYRQILGQKVEFLVSFYNNEISEKSEIFDDQFSVERPDGSNFTLKIRSTKLEDSAMYFCASGPSPTLYNEQFFGPGTRLTVL.

V and J are TRBV29-1 and TRBJ1-2; TRBD1 might be the D (5 bases). Trimming took off 6 bases at V and 13 bases at J, with 24 bases between the two ends. CDR1 SQVTM and CDR2 ANQGSEA come from the germline V gene. The CDR3 is made up of 13 amino acids. The CDR3 coding sequence is TGCAGCGTAGTACCTGGGACGCCATCCCTGGGCACCTTC. Its protein is CSVVPGTPSLGTF.

This clone appeared a few times. Written as DNA, the CDR3 is TGTGCCACCAGCAGGGGTCGGCCGAACACCGGGGAGCTGTTTTTT. Protein product: CATSRGRPNTGELFF. This chain joins TRBV15 and TRBJ2-2, with D unresolved. From germline, CDR1 is LNHNV and CDR2 YYDKDF (reference sequence). Trimming removed 3 bases from V and 0 bases from J, with 8 bases in between. This CDR3 region has 15 residues.

This clone showed up just once. The CDR3 loop is CASRIAFSSYEQYF. CDR3 nucleotide sequence: TGTGCCAGCAGGATAGCGTTTAGCTCCTACGAGCAGTACTTC. The rearrangement joins TRBV27 to TRBJ2-7, with a tentative D call TRBD2 (5 bases). The V gene lost 6 bases and the J gene lost 0 bases, with 12 bases spanning the gap. This CDR3 has 14 residues. Germline V gene sequence: CDR1 MNHEY, CDR2 SMNVEV (reference sequence).

V gene TRBV4-1 combines with J gene TRBJ2-2; no clear D. The germline CDR1 and CDR2 sequences are MGHRA and YSYEKL. Deletions cut 0 bases from V and 6 bases from J, with 8 bases between. The CDR3 covers 14 residues. CDR3 sequence (DNA): TGCGCCAGCAGCCAAGAGTGGGTCTCCGGGGAGCTGTTTTTT. This sequence encodes CASSQEWVSGELFF.

This clone was found once. The chain recombines TRBV7-8 with TRBJ2-3; the match to TRBD2 covers 8 bases. The J segment lost 2 bases and the V segment lost 1 base, leaving 11 bases of the junction unmatched. This CDR3 has 18 residues. Germline values: CDR1 SGHVS, CDR2 FQNEAQ. The CDR3 is CASSLGVWGLGSTDTQYF. The CDR3 DNA is TGTGCCAGCAGCTTAGGAGTGTGGGGACTAGGGTCCACAGATACGCAGTATTTT.

The chain couples TRBV15 to TRBJ2-1; D not certain. The CDR3 extends over 14 amino acids. Germline CDR1 and CDR2: LNHNV and YYDKDF (reference sequence). V was pared by 2 bases and J by 5 bases, with 10 bases between. The CDR3 nucleotides are TGTGCCACCAGCAGATTCGGACCGGACAATGAGCAGTTCTTC. This gives the protein CATSRFGPDNEQFF. Combining the CDR3 with reference TRBV15 and TRBJ2-1 gives the whole variable domain DAMVIQNPRYQVTQFGKPVTLSCSQTLNHNVMYWYQQKSSQAPKLLFHYYDKDFNNEADTPDNFQSRRPNTSFCFLDIRSPGLGDTAMYLCATSRFGPDNEQFFGPGTRLTVL.

The chain couples TRBV20-1 to TRBJ1-1, with TRBD1 as a possible D gene (6 bases). Trimming took off 5 bases at V and 7 bases at J, with 11 bases between the two ends. This CDR3 is built from 11 residues. Looked up from germline, CDR1 is DFQATT and CDR2 is SNEGSKA (reference sequence). CDR3 bases: TGCAGTGCTGGTGGACAGAGTGAAGCTTTCTTT. Translating it yields CSAGGQSEAFF.

The J gene is TRBJ2-5, the V gene TRBV7-7, with D possibly called TRBD1 or TRBD2 (5 bases each). The ends were cut back, 2 bases at V and 4 bases at J, with 17 bases in the middle. Germline-derived CDR1 and CDR2 are SSHAT and FNYEAQ (reference sequence). CDR3 length: 16 residues. CDR3 in DNA: TGTGCCAGCAGCTTACGCCGGGACCACTCGAGAGAGACCCAGTACTTC. It translates to CASSLRRDHSRETQYF.

This clone was found a few times. V and J are TRBV27 and TRBJ1-5; 7 bases map to TRBD1. J lost 0 bases, V lost 5 bases, and 7 bases had no gene match. The germline V gene encodes CDR1 MNHEY and CDR2 SMNVEV (reference sequence). There are 16 residues in the CDR3. In nucleotides, the CDR3 is TGTGCCAGCAGTCCGCAGGGGGGAGTTAGCAATCAGCCCCAGCATTTT. This encodes CASSPQGGVSNQPQHF.

This clone has only a few counts. This chain uses TRBV28 with TRBJ1-1; perhaps TRBD1 as D (5 bases). The V and J ends lost 4 bases and 4 bases respectively, with 10 bases between them. The CDR3 totals 13 residues. Looked up from germline, CDR1 is MDHEN and CDR2 is SYDVKM. CDR3 region: CASSSSGATEAFF. The CDR3, as DNA: TGTGCCAGCAGTTCTTCCGGGGCCACTGAAGCTTTCTTT.

The V call is TRBV12-5, the J call TRBJ2-7, with a weak D call TRBD2 (5 bases). Germline values: CDR1 LGHNT, CDR2 FRNRAP. Trimming cost V 9 bases and J 4 bases, with 10 bases left between them. The CDR3 has 11 amino acids. In DNA form, the CDR3 reads TGTGCTAGGAGGGAGAGATACGAGCAGTACTTC. Translation gives CARRERYEQYF.

This clone showed up just once. The chain has TRBV7-2 and TRBJ2-7; 8 nucleotides align to TRBD1. The junction had 6 bases not matched to a gene; V was cut back by 5 bases and J by 6 bases. CDR3 size: 13 residues. The V gene's germline CDR1 is SGHTA and CDR2 FQGNSA. The CDR3 region has the DNA TGTGCCAGCAGCGGACAGGGAATTGGCGAGCAGTACTTC. This encodes CASSGQGIGEQYF.

The genes are TRBV7-2 and TRBJ1-5; 7 bases fit TRBD1. This CDR3 has 13 residues. Germline V lookup: CDR1 SGHTA, CDR2 FQGNSA. V trimming: 4 bases; J trimming: 8 bases; junction bases outside the gene matches: 5. CDR3 DNA sequence: TGTGCCAGCAGCTATGACAGGGCCAAGCCCCAGCATTTT. Translated, it gives CASSYDRAKPQHF.

This chain joins TRBV7-2 and TRBJ1-2, with D unresolved. Germline CDR1 SGHTA, CDR2 FQGNSA. The CDR3 has 15 residues. With 5 bases removed from V and 6 bases from J, the gap between germline ends came to 19 bases. This CDR3 is CASSTDFAKADGYTF. In nucleotides, the CDR3 is TGTGCCAGCAGCACCGACTTCGCCAAGGCGGATGGCTACACCTTC.

The CDR3 DNA reads as TGTGCCAGCAGTGAATTGGGGCGGGACAGCTCCTACGAGCAGTACTTC. Amino acids: CASSELGRDSSYEQYF. V gene TRBV25-1 combines with J gene TRBJ2-7, with D possibly being TRBD1 (7 bases). CDR1 and CDR2 from the germline V gene are MGHDK and SYGVNS. The CDR3 loop spans 16 amino acids. The ends were cut back, 1 base at V and 0 bases at J, with 13 bases in the middle.

This clone was detected a few times. The rearrangement links TRBV5-4 to TRBJ2-3; D unresolved. V was trimmed by 5 bases and J by 2 bases, leaving 6 bases between them. Per the germline V gene, CDR1 is SGHNT and CDR2 is YYREEE (reference sequence). The CDR3 loop spans 12 amino acids. CDR3 sequence: CASRDPTDTQYF. CDR3 in DNA: TGTGCCAGCAGGGACCCCACAGATACGCAGTATTTT.

The V and J genes are TRBV29-1 and TRBJ2-3, with TRBD2 identical over 13 bases. The CDR3 length is 18 residues. CDR1 is SQVTM and CDR2 is ANQGSEA in the germline V gene. V shed 6 bases and J 4 bases; nucleotides not matched to a gene: 16. The CDR3 spells CSVQPSTWTSGSPDTQYF. The CDR3 region has the DNA TGCAGCGTCCAGCCCTCCACCTGGACTAGCGGGAGCCCAGATACGCAGTATTTT.